A selection of T cell receptor beta chains follows, all from one sample in a study of CD8+ T cells in alopecia areata. The protocol was immunoSEQ multiplex PCR, while the TCRdb copy is restricted to in-frame clones and leaves out a portion. The sample holds some 200,000 clones; around 50% are singletons and the top ten take roughly 14%. The specimen comprised CD4+ T cells sorted from blood, sampled at week 0. These receptors all stem from a human donor with alopecia areata. CDR3s include the opening cysteine and the closing phenylalanine or tryptophan. The order of the fields is J gene, D gene, clone size, V gene, CDR3 protein, CDR3 DNA. A D gene is named only where the DNA matches it firmly. Clone size is stated in some rows and not others, as once, few, many or a class when expanded.

TRBJ1-5	.	few	TRBV30	CAWSETENQPQHF	TGTGCCTGGAGTGAGACCGAGAATCAGCCCCAGCATTTT
TRBJ2-1	.	once	TRBV27	CASSSKRQLGEQFF	TGTGCCAGCAGTTCAAAACGACAGTTAGGGGAGCAGTTCTTC
TRBJ1-2	TRBD1	.	TRBV2	CASSLDRVESGYTF	TGTGCCAGCAGTTTGGACAGGGTAGAGTCTGGCTACACCTTC
TRBJ2-3	.	.	TRBV14	CASSQDRLRASRTDTQYF	TGTGCCAGCAGCCAAGACCGACTAAGGGCGAGTCGAACAGATACGCAGTATTTT
TRBJ2-4	.	.	TRBV19	CASSILGAGENIQYF	TGTGCCAGTAGTATTCTGGGGGCGGGGGAAAACATTCAGTACTTC
TRBJ1-6	TRBD1	.	TRBV27	CASSSGTEANSPLHF	TGTGCCAGCAGTTCGGGGACAGAGGCTAATTCACCCCTCCACTTT
TRBJ2-5	.	few	TRBV18	CASSSSAGTGRETQYF	TGTGCCAGCTCATCAAGCGCGGGTACAGGAAGAGAGACCCAGTACTTC
TRBJ1-1	.	.	TRBV19	CASSNDRRASEAFF	TGTGCCAGTAGCAACGACCGGCGCGCAAGTGAAGCTTTCTTT
TRBJ2-5	.	.	TRBV2	CASDRSQETQYF	TGTGCCAGCGATAGAAGCCAAGAGACCCAGTACTTC
TRBJ2-1	.	.	TRBV14	CASSLLTNNEQFF	TGTGCCAGCAGCCTCCTAACGAACAATGAGCAGTTCTTC
TRBJ2-3	.	.	TRBV4-1	CASSQDQGNTQYF	TGCGCCAGCAGCCAAGATCAGGGAAATACGCAGTATTTT
TRBJ1-5	.	few	TRBV4-1	CASSARRGVSNQPQHF	TGCGCCAGCAGCGCCCGACGTGGGGTTAGCAATCAGCCCCAGCATTTT
TRBJ2-2	TRBD1	.	TRBV27	CASSWDSHGTGELFF	TGTGCCAGCAGTTGGGACAGCCATGGGACCGGGGAGCTGTTTTTT
TRBJ2-3	.	.	TRBV29-1	CSARWGAEDTQYF	TGCAGCGCCCGCTGGGGAGCAGAAGATACGCAGTATTTT
TRBJ1-2	.	once	TRBV30	CAWSRDSYGYTF	TGTGCCTGGAGTCGCGATAGCTATGGCTACACCTTC
TRBJ1-2	TRBD1	once	TRBV4-1	CASSRDRGYGYTF	TGCGCCAGCAGCCGGGACAGGGGATATGGCTACACCTTC
TRBJ1-1	.	few	TRBV29-1	CSVQLMVGGPIVAFF	TGCAGCGTCCAGCTAATGGTTGGGGGGCCGATCGTAGCTTTCTTT
TRBJ2-2	.	few	TRBV4-1	CASSQAPNTGELFF	TGCGCCAGCAGCCAGGCGCCGAACACCGGGGAGCTGTTTTTT
TRBJ1-6	.	.	TRBV19	CASSTRRNSPLHF	TGTGCCAGTAGTACCAGGCGTAATTCACCCCTCCACTTT
TRBJ1-5	.	.	TRBV7-8	CASSLRESNQPQHF	TGTGCCAGCAGTCTTCGGGAGTCCAATCAGCCCCAGCATTTT
TRBJ2-1	TRBD2	.	TRBV11-3	CASSLPGLAGDWQFF	TGTGCCAGCAGCCTACCGGGACTAGCGGGGGACTGGCAGTTCTTC
TRBJ2-3	TRBD1	few	TRBV5-1	CASSGSGQGTADTQYF	TGCGCCAGCAGCGGATCGGGACAGGGGACGGCAGATACGCAGTATTTT
TRBJ2-6	TRBD1	.	TRBV7-2	CASSLDRGLSGANVLTF	TGTGCCAGCAGCCTCGACAGGGGACTCTCTGGGGCCAACGTCCTGACTTTC
TRBJ2-5	.	.	TRBV20-1	CSAQWLETQYF	TGCAGTGCTCAGTGGCTGGAGACCCAGTACTTC
TRBJ2-1	TRBD1	.	TRBV6-6	CASSYGTVNNEQFF	TGTGCCAGCAGTTACGGGACAGTCAACAATGAGCAGTTCTTC
TRBJ2-7	TRBD1	.	TRBV5-1	CASSWDRGTYEQYF	TGCGCCAGCAGCTGGGACAGGGGAACCTACGAGCAGTACTTC
TRBJ2-1	TRBD1	few	TRBV5-1	CASSAPDRDRANHEQFF	TGCGCCAGCAGCGCACCAGACCGGGACAGGGCGAATCATGAGCAGTTCTTC
TRBJ2-3	.	few	TRBV7-3	CASSPGGEADTQYF	TGTGCCAGCAGCCCCGGGGGCGAGGCAGATACGCAGTATTTT
TRBJ2-2	.	once	TRBV30	CAWSFLGSNTGELFF	TGTGCCTGGAGTTTCTTGGGTTCGAACACCGGGGAGCTGTTTTTT
TRBJ2-1	TRBD2	.	TRBV6-5	CASSYSPSGGVSEQFF	TGTGCCAGCAGTTACTCGCCCAGCGGGGGGGTCAGTGAGCAGTTCTTC
TRBJ2-7	TRBD1	few	TRBV18	CASSPRDSGEQYF	TGTGCCAGCTCACCTCGGGACAGTGGCGAGCAGTACTTC
TRBJ2-5	TRBD1	.	TRBV29-1	CSVEVNRGRGETQYF	TGCAGCGTTGAAGTCAACAGGGGGCGCGGGGAGACCCAGTACTTC
TRBJ2-3	.	.	TRBV2	CASRWTARSTDTQYF	TGTGCCAGCAGGTGGACTGCGCGTAGCACAGATACGCAGTATTTT
TRBJ2-2	.	.	TRBV4-1	CASSHQILASTGELFF	TGCGCCAGCAGCCACCAAATACTAGCATCCACCGGGGAGCTGTTTTTT
TRBJ2-5	.	.	TRBV10-1	CASSESGSRETQYF	TGCGCCAGCAGTGAGTCTGGGAGTAGGGAGACCCAGTACTTC
TRBJ2-1	.	few	TRBV7-6	CASSPPFGAEQFF	TGTGCCAGCAGCCCCCCCTTCGGAGCCGAGCAGTTCTTC
TRBJ1-5	TRBD1	.	TRBV30	CAWGTGQGGINQPQHF	TGTGCCTGGGGGACTGGACAGGGAGGGATCAATCAGCCCCAGCATTTT
TRBJ2-1	.	.	TRBV5-1	CASTLYNEQFF	TGTGCCAGCACCCTATACAATGAGCAGTTCTTC
TRBJ2-5	TRBD2	.	TRBV5-5	CASSSTSGEETQYF	TGTGCCAGCAGCTCGACTAGCGGTGAAGAGACCCAGTACTTC
TRBJ2-2	.	few	TRBV10-3	CAIRQGSDTGELFF	TGTGCCATCAGGCAGGGTTCGGACACCGGGGAGCTGTTTTTT
TRBJ2-7	.	.	TRBV7-6	CASSLATARTYEQYF	TGTGCCAGCAGCTTAGCAACAGCGAGAACCTACGAGCAGTACTTC
TRBJ2-7	.	.	TRBV29-1	CSVGQSSYEQYF	TGCAGCGTGGGACAATCCTCCTACGAGCAGTACTTC
TRBJ2-5	TRBD2	once	TRBV30	CAWSQRGGETQYF	TGTGCCTGGAGCCAGCGGGGTGGAGAGACCCAGTACTTC
TRBJ1-6	.	.	TRBV27	CASSPGPSGSPLHF	TGTGCCAGCAGTCCCGGACCGTCCGGTTCACCCCTCCACTTT
TRBJ2-5	TRBD2	few	TRBV12-5	CASGLGTSGGMTSETQYF	TGTGCTAGTGGTTTGGGAACTAGCGGGGGGATGACGTCGGAGACCCAGTACTTC